The 21 T cell receptor beta chains in this list originate from one sample, sequenced in a study of identical twins. MiXCR, run by TCRdb on the 5' RACE reads, gives a single entry per CDR3 protein. The table includes 310,000 or so distinct CDR3 sequences, more than 6.5% detected once. The same sample was also studied in work on yellow fever vaccine responses in identical twins.

Specimen: memory (CD45RO+) T cells sorted from blood. The source of these receptors is a woman aged 18-29 years in good health.

The chain employs TRBV10-3 and TRBJ2-1; 7 bases match TRBD2. The V and J ends lost 7 bases and 7 bases, in that order; junction bases with no gene match: 7. From germline, CDR1 is ENHRY and CDR2 SYGVKD. This CDR3 comprises 13 residues. CDR3 sequence (DNA): TGTGCCATCACGGGGAGGGTTGCAAATGAGCAGTTCTTC. It specifies CAITGRVANEQFF.

Ten or more counts support this clonotype. The chain uses TRBV20-1 and TRBJ1-6; no clear D gene. Trimming took off 5 bases at V and 0 bases at J, with 11 bases between the two ends. The CDR3 has 15 amino acids. CDR1 is DFQATT, CDR2 SNEGSKA, per germline (reference sequence). CDR3 sequence: CSASPGSSYNSPLHF. The CDR3 region has the DNA TGCAGTGCTTCCCCCGGTAGCTCCTATAATTCACCCCTCCACTTT.

J is TRBJ2-6 and V is TRBV27; 7 positions match TRBD1. Germline V gene data show CDR1 as MNHEY and CDR2 as SMNVEV (reference sequence). Trimming took 4 bases from V and 0 from J; bases not matched to a gene: 12. The CDR3 totals 19 residues. DNA for the CDR3: TGTGCCAGCAGTTCAATTCTGGGACAGTTTTCCTCTGGGGCCAACGTCCTGACTTTC. Translated: CASSSILGQFSSGANVLTF.

This clonotype has a handful of counts. This sequence joins TRBV24-1 and TRBJ1-5; D ambiguous. Germline V CDR1 and CDR2: KGHDR, SFDVKD. This CDR3 is 16 amino acids long. V was trimmed by 5 bases and J by 2 bases, leaving 15 bases between them. The CDR3 DNA follows: TGTGCCACCAGTGGCTCCGGGCCGGCGGGCAATCAGCCCCAGCATTTT. Translated: CATSGSGPAGNQPQHF.

This clonotype was observed a few times. This chain connects TRBV9 to TRBJ2-3, with 14 bases matching TRBD2. CDR3 length: 17 amino acids. V was clipped by 4 bases and J by 5 bases; unmatched bases: 9. CDR1 and CDR2 (germline): SGDLS, YYNGEE. As DNA, the CDR3 is TGTGCCAGCAGCAAGCGACTAGCGGGGGGGATTGAAGATACGCAGTATTTT. Its protein is CASSKRLAGGIEDTQYF.

Ten or more counts support this clonotype. V usage is TRBV19 and J usage is TRBJ1-5; TRBD1 matches at 8 bases. The V and J ends lost 6 bases and 3 bases, in that order; junction bases with no gene match: 10. CDR3 length: 16 residues. Germline V lookup: CDR1 LNHDA, CDR2 SQIVND (reference sequence). The CDR3 nucleotides read TGTGCCAGTAGAGCCGGGACAGGAGTCAACAATCAGCCCCAGCATTTT. The encoded protein is CASRAGTGVNNQPQHF.

V gene TRBV6-4 combines with J gene TRBJ2-1, with 8 bases lining up with TRBD2. CDR1 and CDR2 (germline): MRHNA, SNTAGT. This CDR3 has 15 amino acids. With 3 bases clipped from V and 8 bases from J, the junction kept 9 bases outside the gene matches. The chain's CDR3 is CASSEVSGSNHEQFF. The CDR3, as DNA: TGTGCCAGCAGTGAGGTCAGCGGGAGTAACCATGAGCAGTTCTTC.

This clonotype was seen a handful of times. The chain carries TRBV7-2 and TRBJ2-1; D is undetermined. Per the germline V gene, CDR1 is SGHTA and CDR2 is FQGNSA. This CDR3 has 13 amino acids. Trimming pared 5 bases from V and 2 bases from J, leaving 7 bases between. CDR3 sequence: CASSRIPYNEQFF. In DNA, the CDR3 is TGTGCCAGCAGCCGGATACCCTACAATGAGCAGTTCTTC. Full variable domain (outside the CDR3, taken from reference TRBV7-2 and TRBJ2-1): GAGVSQSPSNKVTEKGKDVELRCDPISGHTALYWYRQSLGQGLEFLIYFQGNSAPDKSGLPSDRFSAERTGGSVSTLTIQRTQQEDSAVYLCASSRIPYNEQFFGPGTRLTVL.

This clonotype has only a few counts. This chain connects TRBV27 to TRBJ2-6; D ambiguous. CDR3 length: 15 amino acids. The germline V gene encodes CDR1 MNHEY and CDR2 SMNVEV (reference sequence). V gave up 7 bases and J gave up 0 bases, with 10 bases separating them. The CDR3 bases are TGTGCCAGCAAATCACGGTTCTCTGGGGCCAACGTCCTGACTTTC. It specifies CASKSRFSGANVLTF.

This clonotype appeared many times. V gene TRBV29-1 combines with J gene TRBJ2-1; 9 nucleotides agree with TRBD2. V was pared by 4 bases and J by 7 bases, with 5 bases of the junction left unmatched. Germline V gene sequence: CDR1 SQVTM, CDR2 ANQGSEA. This CDR3 is built from 13 residues. For the CDR3, the DNA is TGCAGCGTTGGGGCGGGGGGGTTGAATGAGCAGTTCTTC. Residues: CSVGAGGLNEQFF.

This clonotype was seen more than once but under ten times. The chain couples TRBV6-1 to TRBJ1-1; TRBD1 is a possible D gene (5 bases). This CDR3 is 15 amino acids long. The V end was cut by 1 base, the J end by 11 bases, with 20 bases between. The germline V gene has CDR1 MNHNS and CDR2 SASEGT. Written as DNA, the CDR3 is TGTGCCAGCAGTGAAGACGGGACCGATAACGAATATGCTTTCTTT. Residues: CASSEDGTDNEYAFF.

This clonotype turned up a few times. The V and J genes are TRBV5-4 and TRBJ2-7; 8 nucleotides align to TRBD2. Germline CDR1 reads SGHNT; CDR2 reads YYREEE (reference sequence). CDR3 size: 15 residues. V was pared by 4 bases and J by 5 bases, with 11 bases of the junction left unmatched. CDR3 in DNA: TGTGCCAGCAGCAACTCCGGGAGGGCTTTGGACGAGCAGTACTTC. Protein: CASSNSGRALDEQYF.

This clonotype was counted many times. V is TRBV11-2 and J is TRBJ1-6; TRBD1 aligns across 8 bases. The germline V gene has CDR1 SGHAT and CDR2 FQNNGV. With V trimmed by 5 bases and J by 0 bases, 9 bases remained unmatched. The CDR3 is 18 residues long. The CDR3 is CASSRNTGGGSYNSPLHF. In DNA form, the CDR3 reads TGTGCCAGCAGCCGGAACACAGGGGGGGGCTCCTATAATTCACCCCTCCACTTT.

This clonotype was counted ten times or more. The rearrangement joins TRBV29-1 to TRBJ1-3; 7 bases fit TRBD1. V shed 2 bases, J shed 3 bases, and the junction held 7 bases outside the gene matches. The CDR3 extends over 15 amino acids. Per the germline V gene, CDR1 is SQVTM and CDR2 is ANQGSEA. CDR3 in amino acids: CSVERRGPFGNTIYF. The CDR3 region has the DNA TGCAGCGTTGAAAGAAGGGGGCCGTTTGGAAACACCATATATTTT.

This clonotype was seen at least ten times. V and J are TRBV19 and TRBJ2-7; D is uncertain. This CDR3 contains 16 residues. CDR1 is LNHDA, CDR2 SQIVND, per germline (reference sequence). V lost 7 bases to trimming and J lost 6 bases, with 25 bases between them. The CDR3 region is CASIQRQKGPEGEQYV. CDR3 sequence (DNA): TGTGCCAGTATTCAGCGCCAGAAAGGCCCTGAAGGCGAGCAGTACGTC.

The chain carries TRBV9 and TRBJ2-2; D not certain. The V and J ends lost 0 bases and 2 bases respectively, with 8 bases between them. The CDR3 contains 15 residues. CDR1 is SGDLS and CDR2 is YYNGEE in the germline V gene. DNA of the CDR3: TGTGCCAGCAGCGTAGCCCGACATAACACCGGGGAGCTGTTTTTT. It encodes CASSVARHNTGELFF.

This clonotype was seen repeatedly, ten times or more. The J gene is TRBJ2-1, the V gene TRBV4-1; 9 bases map to TRBD2. Germline V gene sequence: CDR1 MGHRA, CDR2 YSYEKL. V was clipped by 0 bases and J by 0 bases; unmatched bases: 6. The CDR3 runs to 18 residues. CDR3 sequence: CASSQDRLAGFSYNEQFF. In nucleotides, the CDR3 is TGCGCCAGCAGCCAAGATCGGCTAGCGGGGTTCTCCTACAATGAGCAGTTCTTC.

In its sample, this clonotype was seen a few times. The chain recombines TRBV2 with TRBJ1-3; no reliable D call. The germline V gene has CDR1 SNHLY and CDR2 FYNNEI. The V and J ends lost 6 bases and 2 bases respectively, with 5 bases between them. CDR3 length: 12 residues. The CDR3 bases are TGTGCCAGCAGGAGCACTGGAAACACCATATATTTT. Amino acids: CASRSTGNTIYF.

This clonotype appeared many times. V gene TRBV4-1 combines with J gene TRBJ1-6; 9 bases fit TRBD1. CDR3 length equals 15 residues. The V gene end was trimmed by 4 bases and the J gene end by 8 bases; junction bases not matched to a gene: 6. CDR1 and CDR2 from the germline V gene are MGHRA and YSYEKL. CDR3 nucleotides: TGCGCCAGCAGCCTAAAGGGACAGGGCGATTCACCCCTCCACTTT. Translation: CASSLKGQGDSPLHF.

There are many counts of this clonotype. V gene TRBV5-1 combines with J gene TRBJ2-2; D possibly uses TRBD1 or TRBD2 (5 bases each). CDR3 length: 14 amino acids. Germline V gives CDR1 SGHRS, CDR2 YFSETQ. Between the trimmed V and J ends, which lost 7 bases and 3 bases, there was a span of 13 bases. CDR3 residues: CASEGPGHTGELFF. CDR3 nucleotides: TGCGCCAGCGAGGGGCCTGGTCACACCGGGGAGCTGTTTTTT.

V gene TRBV19 combines with J gene TRBJ1-2; 7 nucleotides line up with TRBD1. The germline gives CDR1 LNHDA, CDR2 SQIVND (reference sequence). The J segment lost 3 bases and the V segment lost 7 bases, leaving 8 bases of the junction unmatched. CDR3 size: 14 residues. CDR3 region: CASKELGQYYGYTF. In DNA, the CDR3 is TGTGCCAGTAAGGAATTGGGACAGTACTATGGCTACACCTTC.